This paragraph reports one T cell receptor (beta chain). Its specificity is unknown. The germline V gene encodes CDR1 MNHNY and CDR2 SVGAGI (reference sequence). Trimming stripped 0 bases from V and 6 bases from J, with 11 bases between. The CDR3 runs to 14 residues. TCRdb's table, derived via immunoSEQ multiplex PCR, lists solely in-frame clones and lacks some. This table has over 30,000 clones, roughly 81% appearing once. During colonoscopy, one to two rectal pinch biopsies were collected. Before the diagnostic colonoscopy, ulcerative colitis patients were free of immunosuppressive medication. The data belong to a study of pediatric ulcerative colitis. Study observations and caveats: In rectum, acute severe colitis had expanded clones and less diversity. No controls had the two rectal clonotypes shared by ulcerative colitis patients. Blood-rectal clonal overlap within each person was significantly higher in ulcerative colitis patients than controls.

This clonotype was obtained from a boy aged 5-17 years with mild ulcerative colitis. Sequences were obtained from gut tissue. The chain recombines TRBV6-6 with TRBJ1-1; no definite D call. The CDR3 region is CASSYSGGKAEAFF. The CDR3 DNA reads as TGTGCCAGCAGTTACTCGGGAGGGAAGGCTGAAGCTTTCTTT.